The 24 T cell receptor beta chains given below trace back to one sample, sequenced in a study of blood T cell repertoires in COVID-19. Repertoires were generated with immunoSEQ multiplex PCR, while TCRdb's copy carries only in-frame clones and drops some. The profile shows fewer than 80,000 clones, around 88% of them singletons. The sample consisted of peripheral blood. The receptors derive from an elderly man with COVID-19, enrolled during active disease.

V is TRBV4-1 and J is TRBJ1-6; D unresolved. Per germline, CDR1 MGHRA and CDR2 YSYEKL. This CDR3 spans 13 amino acids. Trimming removed 1 base from V and 12 bases from J, with 10 bases in between. CDR3 bases: TGCGCCAGCAGCCAAGGAGAACCCGAACCCCTCCACTTT. Its translation: CASSQGEPEPLHF.

V gene TRBV5-5 combines with J gene TRBJ1-1; D is unresolved. Trimming shortened V by 7 bases and J by 1 base, and 11 bases separated the two germline ends. The CDR3 extends over 13 amino acids. Germline V CDR1 and CDR2: SGHKS, YYEKEE (reference sequence). CDR3 sequence reads: CASFDQENTEAFF. CDR3 in DNA: TGTGCCAGCTTTGATCAGGAGAACACTGAAGCTTTCTTT.

The chain is built from TRBV6-6 and TRBJ2-5; TRBD2 is a possible D gene (6 bases). V was shortened by 10 bases and J by 5 bases, with 20 bases between the two germline ends. CDR1 and CDR2 (germline): MNHNY, SVGAGI (reference sequence). The CDR3 is 14 residues long. This chain's CDR3 is CATLTGTAEETQYF. The DNA of the CDR3 is TGTGCCACCTTAACCGGGACTGCGGAGGAGACCCAGTACTTC.

V gene TRBV3-1 (or the pseudogene TRBV3-2) combines with J gene TRBJ2-2; TRBD1 agrees at 8 bases. The CDR3 sequence is 16 residues long. After removal of 4 bases from V and 2 bases from J, the junction contained 6 bases not matched to a gene. Germline V gene data show CDR1 as LGHDT and CDR2 as YNNKEL (reference sequence). The CDR3 region has the DNA TGTGCCAGCAGCCCCGGACAGGGATTCAACACCGGGGAGCTGTTTTTT. Translated, it gives CASSPGQGFNTGELFF.

The V and J genes are TRBV5-6 and TRBJ2-5; unclear D gene. This CDR3 is built from 12 residues. Germline V CDR1 and CDR2: SGHDT, YYEEEE. V was clipped by 1 base and J by 5 bases, with 6 bases between them. CDR3 DNA: TGTGCCAGCAGCTTGTTCGGTGAGACCCAGTACTTC. Amino acid sequence: CASSLFGETQYF.

This clone was seen repeatedly, ten times or more. The genes are TRBV6-5 and TRBJ1-6; TRBD1 matches 7 bases. After removal of 0 bases from V and 7 bases from J, the junction contained 6 bases not matched to a gene. This CDR3 comprises 16 residues. Per the germline V gene, CDR1 is MNHEY and CDR2 is SVGAGI. CDR3 DNA: TGTGCCAGCAGTTACTCTTCCAGGGGGAGGAATTCACCCCTCCACTTT. This sequence encodes CASSYSSRGRNSPLHF.

J is TRBJ1-1 and V is TRBV21-1; TRBD1 reflects the table's D call only, with no check against the DNA. TRBV21-1 is a pseudogene segment. The CDR3 has 14 residues. The CDR3 protein is CASSPTTGTHEAFF. CDR3 bases: TGTGCCAGCAGCCCAACGACAGGAACCCATGAAGCTTTCTTT.

This chain uses TRBV19 with TRBJ1-6, with D unclear. The CDR3 contains 15 residues. Trimming left V 6 bases short and J 4 bases short, with 13 bases between. The germline V gene encodes CDR1 LNHDA and CDR2 SQIVND (reference sequence). The CDR3 region is CASREVTLYNSPLHF. The CDR3 DNA is TGTGCCAGTAGGGAGGTGACCTTATATAATTCACCCCTCCACTTT.

This clone was seen more than once but under ten times. The chain couples TRBV29-1 to TRBJ1-1; a weak D match, TRBD1 (5 bases). CDR1 SQVTM and CDR2 ANQGSEA come from the germline V gene. The CDR3 has 11 residues. The germline V and J ends were trimmed by 1 base and 6 bases, with 6 bases remaining between them. This CDR3 reads CSVEGGAEAFF. The CDR3 DNA follows: TGCAGCGTTGAAGGGGGGGCTGAAGCTTTCTTT.

The gene calls are TRBV12-5 and TRBJ1-1; 8 bases are a match to TRBD1. CDR3 length: 13 amino acids. Germline V gene lookup returns CDR1 LGHNT and CDR2 FRNRAP. J gave up 4 bases and V 6 bases, and 4 bases lay outside the gene matches. CDR3 sequence: CASGLTGATEAFF. Written as DNA, the CDR3 is TGTGCTAGTGGGTTGACAGGGGCCACTGAAGCTTTCTTT.

CDR3 DNA: TGTGCCAGCTCCCGGGACAGGGGTAATTCACCCCTCCACTTT. Encoded protein: CASSRDRGNSPLHF. V usage is TRBV18 and J usage is TRBJ1-6; 10 bases fit TRBD1. There are 14 residues in the CDR3. After removal of 6 bases from V and 6 bases from J, the junction contained 2 bases not matched to a gene. Germline V lookup: CDR1 KGHSH, CDR2 LQKENI.

The chain carries TRBV19 and TRBJ1-2, with 8 bases lining up with TRBD1. Germline CDR1 reads LNHDA; CDR2 reads SQIVND (reference sequence). The CDR3 consists of 13 residues. The V segment lost 5 bases and the J segment 3 bases; nucleotides outside the gene matches: 2. CDR3 amino acids: CASSETGDYGYTF. The CDR3 coding sequence is TGTGCCAGTAGTGAGACAGGGGACTATGGCTACACCTTC.

Only one count was recorded for this clone. The V gene is TRBV27, the J gene TRBJ2-6; D may be TRBD2 (6 bases). Between the trimmed V and J ends, which lost 5 bases and 4 bases, there was a span of 15 bases. Germline CDR1 MNHEY, CDR2 SMNVEV (reference sequence). The CDR3 sequence is 16 residues long. The chain's CDR3 is CASSLSGAGGANVLTF. CDR3 bases: TGTGCCAGCAGTCTCTCGGGTGCGGGGGGGGCCAACGTCCTGACTTTC.

The chain is built from TRBV29-1 and TRBJ1-1, with D unresolved. From germline, CDR1 is SQVTM and CDR2 ANQGSEA. There are 13 residues in the CDR3. The V and J ends lost 2 bases and 5 bases respectively, with 12 bases between them. CDR3 DNA sequence: TGCAGCGTTGAAAGGGTTCCGGGGACTGAAGCTTTCTTT. Translating it yields CSVERVPGTEAFF.

The rearrangement uses TRBV11-3 and TRBJ1-3; D call uncertain. This CDR3 comprises 15 residues. The ends were cut back, 3 bases at V and 0 bases at J, with 9 bases in the middle. The germline V gene encodes CDR1 SGHNT and CDR2 YENEEA. The CDR3 coding sequence is TGTGCCAGCAGCTTGGAGGCGGGCTCTGGAAACACCATATATTTT. Amino acid sequence: CASSLEAGSGNTIYF.

This chain links TRBV5-1 with TRBJ1-5; weak D call: TRBD1 (5 bases). The length of the CDR3 is 13 residues. Looked up from germline, CDR1 is SGHRS and CDR2 is YFSETQ. V was clipped by 1 base and J by 7 bases, with 9 bases between them. CDR3 loop: CASSLTGDQPQHF. CDR3 in DNA: TGCGCCAGCAGCTTGACAGGTGACCAGCCCCAGCATTTT. Variable domain in full (rest from reference TRBV5-1 and TRBJ1-5): KAGVTQTPRYLIKTRGQQVTLSCSPISGHRSVSWYQQTPGQGLQFLFEYFSETQRNKGNFPGRFSGRQFSNSRSEMNVSTLELGDSALYLCASSLTGDQPQHFGDGTRLSIL.

The gene calls are TRBV18 and TRBJ2-5; tentatively, D is TRBD2 (6 bases). CDR1 KGHSH and CDR2 LQKENI come from the germline V gene. V was shortened by 4 bases and J by 4 bases, with 13 bases between the two germline ends. This CDR3 region has 14 residues. CDR3 in DNA: TGTGCCAGCTCACGGGGCGGGGAGCCAGAGACCCAGTACTTC. Translating it yields CASSRGGEPETQYF.

This rearrangement joins TRBV6-5 to TRBJ1-3; TRBD1 matches 7 bases. This CDR3 region has 14 residues. With V trimmed by 11 bases and J by 0 bases, 7 bases remained unmatched. Germline CDR1 reads MNHEY; CDR2 reads SVGAGI. The CDR3, as DNA: TGTGCCGTTACACAGGGGAGCTCTGGAAACACCATATATTTT. Protein product: CAVTQGSSGNTIYF.

This chain links TRBV11-3 with TRBJ2-7; TRBD2 is a possible D gene (5 bases). CDR3 length: 15 amino acids. In germline, CDR1 is SGHNT, CDR2 YENEEA. The V end was cut by 5 bases, the J end by 2 bases, with 16 bases between. CDR3 coding DNA: TGTGCCAGCAGCCCCTCGTACGGGGTGACCTACGAGCAGTACTTC. It yields the protein CASSPSYGVTYEQYF.

The CDR3 reads CASSPLTGTFSGNTIYF. The CDR3 nucleotides are TGTGCCAGCAGCCCCTTGACAGGGACCTTCTCTGGAAACACCATATATTTT. The chain joins TRBV14 to TRBJ1-3; TRBD1 matches at 7 bases. J was trimmed by 0 bases and V by 4 bases; bases with no gene match: 9. The CDR3 is made up of 17 amino acids. The germline V gene encodes CDR1 SGHDN and CDR2 FVKESK.

This chain joins TRBV12-3 or TRBV12-4 and TRBJ2-1; D unclear. Trimming took 3 bases from V and 4 from J, leaving 4 bases between them. The CDR3 covers 12 residues. The CDR3 region has the DNA TGTGCCAGCAGTTTCGGGTACAATGAGCAGTTCTTC. Translated: CASSFGYNEQFF.

In the case of this clone: The sample has other DNA sequences that encode this CDR3 too. The V gene is TRBV19, the J gene TRBJ1-5, with 9 bases that match TRBD1. This CDR3 is built from 13 residues. Germline values: CDR1 LNHDA, CDR2 SQIVND (reference sequence). Germline trimming cut 5 bases from V and 4 bases from J; bases unmatched to any gene: 0. In nucleotides, the CDR3 is TGTGCCAGTAGTGGGACAGGGAATCAGCCCCAGCATTTT. Translating it yields CASSGTGNQPQHF. Full variable domain (missing parts from reference TRBV19 and TRBJ1-5): DGGITQSPKYLFRKEGQNVTLSCEQNLNHDAMYWYRQDPGQGLRLIYYSQIVNDFQKGDIAEGYSVSREKKESFPLTVTSAQKNPTAFYLCASSGTGNQPQHFGDGTRLSIL.

The V call is TRBV5-1, the J call TRBJ1-1; D gene uncertain. Trimming removed 5 bases at V and 1 base at J, with 12 bases between. CDR3 size: 14 residues. Germline CDR1 is SGHRS and CDR2 is YFSETQ. CDR3: CASSNSPPNTEAFF. The DNA of the CDR3 is TGCGCCAGCAGTAACAGCCCCCCGAACACTGAAGCTTTCTTT.

V usage is TRBV7-8 and J usage is TRBJ2-2; 7 bases fit TRBD1. Germline V CDR1 and CDR2: SGHVS, FQNEAQ. The CDR3 covers 15 residues. J was trimmed by 5 bases and V by 5 bases; bases with no gene match: 8. The CDR3 region is CASSHRQGMTGELFF. CDR3 coding DNA: TGTGCCAGCAGCCACCGACAGGGTATGACCGGGGAGCTGTTTTTT.